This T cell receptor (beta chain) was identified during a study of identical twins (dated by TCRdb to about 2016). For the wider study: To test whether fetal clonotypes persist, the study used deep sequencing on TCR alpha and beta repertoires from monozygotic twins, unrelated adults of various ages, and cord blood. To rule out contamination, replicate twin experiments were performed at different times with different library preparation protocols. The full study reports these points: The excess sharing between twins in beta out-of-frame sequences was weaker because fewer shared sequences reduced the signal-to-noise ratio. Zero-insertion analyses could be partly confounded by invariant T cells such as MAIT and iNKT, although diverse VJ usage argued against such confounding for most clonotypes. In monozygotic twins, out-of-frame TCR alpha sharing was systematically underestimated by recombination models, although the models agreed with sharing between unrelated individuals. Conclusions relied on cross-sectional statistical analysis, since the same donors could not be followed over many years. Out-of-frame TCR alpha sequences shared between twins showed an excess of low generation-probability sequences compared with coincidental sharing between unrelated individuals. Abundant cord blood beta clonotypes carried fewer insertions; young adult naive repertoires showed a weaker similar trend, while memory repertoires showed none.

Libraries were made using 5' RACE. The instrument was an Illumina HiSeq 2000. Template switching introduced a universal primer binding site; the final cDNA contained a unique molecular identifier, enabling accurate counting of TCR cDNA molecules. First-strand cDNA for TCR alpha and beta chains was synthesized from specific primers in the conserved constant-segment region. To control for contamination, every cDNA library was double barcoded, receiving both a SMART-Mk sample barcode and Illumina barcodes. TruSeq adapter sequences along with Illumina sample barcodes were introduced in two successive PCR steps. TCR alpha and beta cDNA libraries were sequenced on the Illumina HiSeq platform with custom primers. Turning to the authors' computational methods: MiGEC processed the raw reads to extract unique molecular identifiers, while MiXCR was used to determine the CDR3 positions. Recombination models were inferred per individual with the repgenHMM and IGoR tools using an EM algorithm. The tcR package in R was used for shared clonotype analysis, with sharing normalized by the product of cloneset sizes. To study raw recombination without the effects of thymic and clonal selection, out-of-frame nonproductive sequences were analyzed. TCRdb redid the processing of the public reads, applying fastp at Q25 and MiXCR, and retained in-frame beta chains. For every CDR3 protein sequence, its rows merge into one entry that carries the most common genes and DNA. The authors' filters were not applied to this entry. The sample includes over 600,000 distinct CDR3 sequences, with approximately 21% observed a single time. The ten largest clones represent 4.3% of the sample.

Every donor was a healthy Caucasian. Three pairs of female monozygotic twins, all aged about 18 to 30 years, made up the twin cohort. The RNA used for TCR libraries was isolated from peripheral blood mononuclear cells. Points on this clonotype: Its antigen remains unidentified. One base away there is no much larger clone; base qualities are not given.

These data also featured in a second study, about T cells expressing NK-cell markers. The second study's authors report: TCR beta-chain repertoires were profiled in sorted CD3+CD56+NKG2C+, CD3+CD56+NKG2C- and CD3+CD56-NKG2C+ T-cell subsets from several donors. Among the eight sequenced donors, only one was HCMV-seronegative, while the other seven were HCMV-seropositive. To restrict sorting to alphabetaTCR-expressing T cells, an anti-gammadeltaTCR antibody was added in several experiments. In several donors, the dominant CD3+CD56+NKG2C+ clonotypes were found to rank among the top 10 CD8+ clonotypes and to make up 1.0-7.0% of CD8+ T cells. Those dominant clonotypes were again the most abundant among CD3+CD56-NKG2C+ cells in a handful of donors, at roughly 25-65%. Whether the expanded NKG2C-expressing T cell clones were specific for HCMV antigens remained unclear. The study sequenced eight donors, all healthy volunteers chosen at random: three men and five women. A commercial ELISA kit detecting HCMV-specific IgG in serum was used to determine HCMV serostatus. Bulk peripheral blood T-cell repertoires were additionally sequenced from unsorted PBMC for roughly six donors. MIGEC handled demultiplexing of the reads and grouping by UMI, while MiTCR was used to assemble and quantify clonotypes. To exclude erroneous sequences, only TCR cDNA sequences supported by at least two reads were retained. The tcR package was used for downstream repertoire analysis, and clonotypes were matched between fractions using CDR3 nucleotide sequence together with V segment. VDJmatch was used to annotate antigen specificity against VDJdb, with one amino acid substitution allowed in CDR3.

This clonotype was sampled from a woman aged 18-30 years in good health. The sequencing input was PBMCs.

The DNA sequence follows: TGCAGTGCAGGGACAGGGGGTGGCTACACCTTC. It specifies CSAGTGGGYTF. The V and J genes are TRBV20-1 and TRBJ1-2, with 11 middle bases fitting TRBD1. Germline trimming amounts to 6 bases on V and 7 bases on J, with 1 as the count of junction bases outside the gene matches. Taken from cysteine to phenylalanine, the CDR3 has 11 residues. Only the CDR3 portion is preserved as DNA: 33 bases, with reading frame beginning at the first base. The CDR1 and CDR2 encoded by the germline V gene (reference sequence) are DFQATT and SNEGSKA.